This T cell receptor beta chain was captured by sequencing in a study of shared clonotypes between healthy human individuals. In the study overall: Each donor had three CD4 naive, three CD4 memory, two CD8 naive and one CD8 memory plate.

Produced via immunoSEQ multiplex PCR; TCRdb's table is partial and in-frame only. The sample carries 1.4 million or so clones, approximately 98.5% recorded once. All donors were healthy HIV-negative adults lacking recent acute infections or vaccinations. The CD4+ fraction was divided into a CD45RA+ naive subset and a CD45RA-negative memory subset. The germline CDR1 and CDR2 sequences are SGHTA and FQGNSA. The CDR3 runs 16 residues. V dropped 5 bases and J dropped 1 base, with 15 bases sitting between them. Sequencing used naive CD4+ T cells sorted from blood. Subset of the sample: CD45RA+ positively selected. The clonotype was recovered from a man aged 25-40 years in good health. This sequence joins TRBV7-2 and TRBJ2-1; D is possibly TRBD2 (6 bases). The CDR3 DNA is TGTGCCAGCAGCGCACCAGGGACTCCGTCCTACAATGAGCAGTTCTTC. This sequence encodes CASSAPGTPSYNEQFF.